One and the same sample provided the 20 T cell receptor beta chains below, sequenced in a study of blood T cell repertoires in COVID-19. The table came from immunoSEQ multiplex PCR; TCRdb's copy has only in-frame clones and leaves some out. The sample records about 270,000 clones, under 90% being singletons. The sample taken for sequencing was peripheral blood. All receptors come from a woman aged 50 to 60 who had recovered from COVID-19.

This rearrangement joins TRBV7-2 to TRBJ2-5; D gene ambiguous. This CDR3 spans 13 amino acids. Germline V CDR1 and CDR2: SGHTA, FQGNSA. V dropped 2 bases and J dropped 5 bases, with 9 bases sitting between them. The CDR3 here is CASSLSLEETQYF. CDR3 sequence (DNA): TGTGCCAGCAGCTTATCCCTAGAGGAGACCCAGTACTTC.

J is TRBJ2-2 and V is TRBV7-3; D gene uncertain. CDR3 size: 12 residues. Between the trimmed V and J ends, which lost 4 bases and 4 bases, there was a span of 4 bases. CDR1 and CDR2 from the germline V gene are SGHTA and FQGTGA. The CDR3 region has the DNA TGTGCCAGCAGCTCTTTCACCGGGGAGCTGTTTTTT. Protein: CASSSFTGELFF.

This chain connects TRBV30 to TRBJ1-3; D ambiguous. The CDR3 has 11 amino acids. Germline V CDR1 and CDR2: GTSNPN, SVGIG (reference sequence). Trimming stripped 8 bases from V and 4 bases from J, with 9 bases between. The CDR3 nucleotides are TGTGCCCTAGGTTCGGGAAACACCATATATTTT. Protein sequence: CALGSGNTIYF.

V gene TRBV5-1 combines with J gene TRBJ1-1; D is undetermined. The length of the CDR3 is 14 residues. Germline values: CDR1 SGHRS, CDR2 YFSETQ. With 1 base removed from V and 1 base from J, the gap between germline ends came to 8 bases. The CDR3 DNA follows: TGCGCCAGCAGCTTGTGGGGAGAGAACACTGAAGCTTTCTTT. Amino acids: CASSLWGENTEAFF.

The V and J genes are TRBV5-5 and TRBJ1-4; 10 bases line up with TRBD1. Losses at the gene ends were 0 bases for V and 13 bases for J; bases not matched to a gene: 6. Germline V gene data show CDR1 as SGHKS and CDR2 as YYEKEE (reference sequence). CDR3 length: 14 residues. The CDR3 sequence is CASSLAPDRGRLFF. CDR3 in DNA: TGTGCCAGCAGCTTGGCACCGGACAGGGGGAGACTGTTTTTT.

The chain uses TRBV11-2 and TRBJ1-2; D ambiguous. The CDR3 is 13 amino acids. Germline V lookup: CDR1 SGHAT, CDR2 FQNNGV. Between the trimmed V and J ends, which lost 2 bases and 1 base, there was a span of 5 bases. The CDR3: CASSLQFNYGYTF. The CDR3, as DNA: TGTGCCAGCAGCTTACAGTTTAACTATGGCTACACCTTC.

V and J are TRBV9 and TRBJ1-2, with TRBD1 identical over 7 bases. CDR1 is SGDLS and CDR2 is YYNGEE in the germline V gene. V lost 0 bases to trimming and J lost 6 bases; unmatched junction nucleotides: 11. The CDR3 loop spans 16 amino acids. The CDR3 spells CASSVVAADRVDGYTF. Written as DNA, the CDR3 is TGTGCCAGCAGCGTAGTAGCCGCCGACAGGGTGGATGGCTACACCTTC.

The chain combines TRBV18 with TRBJ2-1; 13 positions agree with TRBD2. V trimming: 1 base; J trimming: 7 bases; junction bases outside the gene matches: 4. There are 16 residues in the CDR3. Germline V CDR1 and CDR2: KGHSH, LQKENI. DNA of the CDR3: TGTGCCAGCTCACCACTAGGACTAGCGGGAGCGAATGAGCAGTTCTTC. Amino acid sequence: CASSPLGLAGANEQFF.

The rearrangement links TRBV7-9 to TRBJ2-7; 9 bases map to TRBD2. In germline, CDR1 is SEHNR, CDR2 FQNEAQ (reference sequence). The V and J ends lost 1 base and 7 bases, in that order; junction bases with no gene match: 8. The CDR3 is made up of 15 amino acids. The CDR3 sequence: CASSLVPAGGREQYF. In DNA form, the CDR3 reads TGTGCCAGCAGCTTAGTCCCGGCGGGGGGGCGAGAGCAGTACTTC.

The chain is built from TRBV11-2 and TRBJ2-7, with TRBD1 identical over 9 bases. The CDR3 has 15 amino acids. CDR1 SGHAT and CDR2 FQNNGV come from the germline V gene. V shed 5 bases, J shed 5 bases, and the junction held 10 bases outside the gene matches. The CDR3: CASSPRGQGSHEQYF. The DNA of the CDR3 is TGTGCCAGCAGCCCCCGTGGACAGGGGTCGCACGAGCAGTACTTC.

The rearrangement uses TRBV28 and TRBJ2-7; tentatively, D is TRBD1 (5 bases). CDR1 MDHEN and CDR2 SYDVKM come from the germline V gene. Trimming removed 2 bases at V and 12 bases at J, with 14 bases between. The length of the CDR3 is 12 residues. In DNA form, the CDR3 reads TGTGCCAGCAGTTTAAGGGGCAGACCAGGGTACTTC. Amino acids: CASSLRGRPGYF.

The count of this clone is one. CDR3: CASSSKRGAHREQFF. The DNA for the CDR3 is TGTGCCAGCAGTTCTAAGCGGGGGGCCCACAGGGAGCAGTTCTTC. This chain links TRBV6-2 or TRBV6-3 with TRBJ2-1, with 9 bases aligning to TRBD2. There are 15 residues in the CDR3. The germline CDR1 and CDR2 sequences are MNHEY and SVGEGT. The junction had 11 bases not matched to a gene; V was cut back by 4 bases and J by 10 bases.

V gene TRBV4-2 combines with J gene TRBJ1-2; TRBD1 is a possible D gene (6 bases). The CDR3 length is 14 residues. The V and J ends lost 0 bases and 6 bases respectively, with 11 bases between them. Germline loops: CDR1 LGHNA, CDR2 YNFKEQ. CDR3 sequence: CASSQDLGTHGYTF. The DNA of the CDR3 is TGTGCCAGCAGCCAAGATCTAGGGACACATGGCTACACCTTC.

The chain employs TRBV28 and TRBJ1-1; TRBD1 matches 7 bases. CDR1 and CDR2 from the germline V gene are MDHEN and SYDVKM. The CDR3 covers 15 residues. V gave up 6 bases and J gave up 4 bases; unmatched junction bases: 11. CDR3 DNA: TGTGCCAGCAGCAAGCCTAGGGGGCAGCTCACTGAAGCTTTCTTT. Its translation is CASSKPRGQLTEAFF. The complete variable domain, with remaining parts taken from reference TRBV28 and TRBJ1-1, reads DVKVTQSSRYLVKRTGEKVFLECVQDMDHENMFWYRQDPGLGLRLIYFSYDVKMKEKGDIPEGYSVSREKKERFSLILESASTNQTSMYLCASSKPRGQLTEAFFGQGTRLTVV.

The sample holds a few counts of this clone. This sample also contains other DNA sequences that code for the same CDR3. J is TRBJ1-5 and V is TRBV27; tentative D call: TRBD1 (6 bases). From germline, CDR1 is MNHEY and CDR2 SMNVEV (reference sequence). The ends were cut back, 3 bases at V and 0 bases at J, with 12 bases in the middle. This CDR3 is 16 amino acids long. This CDR3 reads CASSFRAGASNQPQHF. The DNA for the CDR3 is TGTGCCAGCAGTTTCCGGGCAGGGGCTAGCAATCAGCCCCAGCATTTT.

V is TRBV19 and J is TRBJ2-7; TRBD1 agrees at 9 bases. The CDR3 extends over 11 amino acids. V lost 8 bases and J lost 6; bases outside the gene matches: 2. Germline V gene data show CDR1 as LNHDA and CDR2 as SQIVND (reference sequence). The CDR3 DNA is TGTGCCAGTGGGGACAGGGTCGAGCAGTACTTC. Translated, it gives CASGDRVEQYF.

Relative to its sample, this clone is large (0.1 to 1%). This chain connects TRBV24-1 to TRBJ2-3, with D maybe TRBD1 (5 bases). The V and J ends lost 4 bases and 2 bases respectively, with 12 bases between them. CDR1 KGHDR and CDR2 SFDVKD come from the germline V gene. This CDR3 is built from 15 residues. In DNA, the CDR3 is TGTGCCACCAGTGAACCCGACAGTACCACAGATACGCAGTATTTT. Translation: CATSEPDSTTDTQYF.

This chain links TRBV5-1 with TRBJ2-5; TRBD2 agrees at 10 bases. Losses at the gene ends were 2 bases for V and 4 bases for J; bases not matched to a gene: 11. The CDR3 extends over 17 amino acids. The germline CDR1 and CDR2 sequences are SGHRS and YFSETQ. This CDR3 is CASSFVASGGRGETQYF. The CDR3 DNA reads TGCGCCAGCAGCTTTGTGGCTAGCGGGGGCCGGGGAGAGACCCAGTACTTC. The full variable domain, its missing parts supplied by reference TRBV5-1 and TRBJ2-5, is KAGVTQTPRYLIKTRGQQVTLSCSPISGHRSVSWYQQTPGQGLQFLFEYFSETQRNKGNFPGRFSGRQFSNSRSEMNVSTLELGDSALYLCASSFVASGGRGETQYFGPGTRLLVL.

For this clone: Other nucleotide sequences in the sample specify the same CDR3. The chain is built from TRBV27 and TRBJ2-2; 7 nucleotides match TRBD2. Per the germline V gene, CDR1 is MNHEY and CDR2 is SMNVEV (reference sequence). The V gene end was trimmed by 3 bases and the J gene end by 4 bases; junction bases not matched to a gene: 5. This CDR3 contains 15 residues. CDR3 amino acids: CASSLASGSTGELFF. DNA of the CDR3: TGTGCCAGCAGTTTGGCTAGCGGCTCCACCGGGGAGCTGTTTTTT.

Regarding this clone: Other DNA sequences from this sample encode an identical CDR3 as well. The chain employs TRBV28 and TRBJ1-2; the match to TRBD1 covers 10 bases. Looked up from germline, CDR1 is MDHEN and CDR2 is SYDVKM. The CDR3 is 11 residues long. V lost 3 bases, J lost 11 bases, and 0 bases stayed unmatched. Here the CDR3 reads CASSLDRGYTF. The CDR3 DNA is TGTGCCAGCAGTTTGGACAGGGGGTACACCTTC.